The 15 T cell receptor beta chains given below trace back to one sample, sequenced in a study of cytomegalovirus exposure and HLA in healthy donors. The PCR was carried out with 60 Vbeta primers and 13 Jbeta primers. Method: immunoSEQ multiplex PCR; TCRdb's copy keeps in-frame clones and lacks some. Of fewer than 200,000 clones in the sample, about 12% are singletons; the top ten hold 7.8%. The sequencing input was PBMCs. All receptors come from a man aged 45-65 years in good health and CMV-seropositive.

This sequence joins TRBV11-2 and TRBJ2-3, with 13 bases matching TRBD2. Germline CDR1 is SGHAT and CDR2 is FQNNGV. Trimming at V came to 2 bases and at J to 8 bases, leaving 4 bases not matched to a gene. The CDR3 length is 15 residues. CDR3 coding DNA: TGTGCCAGCAGCTTAACTAGCGGGGGGGCAGTTACGCAGTATTTT. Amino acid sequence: CASSLTSGGAVTQYF. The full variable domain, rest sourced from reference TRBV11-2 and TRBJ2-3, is EAGVAQSPRYKIIEKRQSVAFWCNPISGHATLYWYQQILGQGPKLLIQFQNNGVVDDSQLPKDRFSAERLKGVDSTLKIQPAKLEDSAVYLCASSLTSGGAVTQYFGPGTRLTVL.

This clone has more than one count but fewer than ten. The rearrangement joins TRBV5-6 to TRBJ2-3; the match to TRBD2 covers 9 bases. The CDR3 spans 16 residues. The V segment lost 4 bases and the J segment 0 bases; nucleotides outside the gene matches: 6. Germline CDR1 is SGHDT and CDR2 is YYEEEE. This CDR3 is CASSGAGGSSTDTQYF. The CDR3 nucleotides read TGTGCCAGCAGCGGCGCGGGGGGGAGTAGCACAGATACGCAGTATTTT.

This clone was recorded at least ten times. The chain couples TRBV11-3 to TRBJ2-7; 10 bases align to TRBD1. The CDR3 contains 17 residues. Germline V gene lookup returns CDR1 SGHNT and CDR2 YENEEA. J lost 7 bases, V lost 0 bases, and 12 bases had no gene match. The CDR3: CASSLEDGGQGFYEQYF. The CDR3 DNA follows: TGTGCCAGCAGCTTAGAGGATGGGGGACAGGGGTTCTATGAGCAGTACTTC.

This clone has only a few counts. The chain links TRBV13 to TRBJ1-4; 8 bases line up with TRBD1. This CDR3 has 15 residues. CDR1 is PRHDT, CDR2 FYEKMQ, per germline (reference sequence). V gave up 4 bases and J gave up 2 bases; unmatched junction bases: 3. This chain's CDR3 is CASSSYRGTNEKLFF. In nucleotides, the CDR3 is TGTGCCAGCAGCTCGTACAGGGGGACTAATGAAAAACTGTTTTTT.

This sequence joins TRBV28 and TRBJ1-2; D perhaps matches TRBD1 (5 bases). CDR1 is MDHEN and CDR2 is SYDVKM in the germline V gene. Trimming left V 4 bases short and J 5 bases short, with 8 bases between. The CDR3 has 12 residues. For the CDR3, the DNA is TGTGCCAGCAGTTCCGACAGTTATGGCTACACCTTC. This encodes CASSSDSYGYTF.

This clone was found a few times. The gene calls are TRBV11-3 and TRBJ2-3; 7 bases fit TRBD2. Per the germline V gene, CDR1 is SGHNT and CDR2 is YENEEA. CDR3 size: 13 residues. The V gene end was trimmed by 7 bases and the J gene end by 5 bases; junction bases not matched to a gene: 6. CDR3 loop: CASTRPGGDTQYF. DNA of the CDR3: TGTGCCAGCACCAGACCGGGAGGAGATACGCAGTATTTT.

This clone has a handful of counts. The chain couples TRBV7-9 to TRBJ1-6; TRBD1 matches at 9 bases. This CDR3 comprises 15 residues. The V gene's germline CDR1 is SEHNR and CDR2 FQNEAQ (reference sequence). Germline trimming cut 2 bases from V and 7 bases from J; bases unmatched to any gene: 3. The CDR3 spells CASSLTGQGNSPLHF. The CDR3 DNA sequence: TGTGCCAGCAGCTTAACAGGACAGGGGAATTCACCCCTCCACTTT.

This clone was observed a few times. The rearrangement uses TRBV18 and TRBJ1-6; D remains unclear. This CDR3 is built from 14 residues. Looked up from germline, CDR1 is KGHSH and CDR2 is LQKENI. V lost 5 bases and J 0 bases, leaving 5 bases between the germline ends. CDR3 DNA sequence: TGTGCCAGCTCAGCGAGCTCCTATAATTCACCCCTCCACTTT. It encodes CASSASSYNSPLHF.

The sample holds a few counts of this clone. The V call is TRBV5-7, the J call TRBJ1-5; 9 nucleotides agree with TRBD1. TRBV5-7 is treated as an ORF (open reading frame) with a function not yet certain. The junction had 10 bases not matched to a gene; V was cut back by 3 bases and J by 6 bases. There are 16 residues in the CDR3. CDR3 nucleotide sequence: TGTGCCAGCAGCTGGAAACCGGGACAGGGCGGTCAGCCCCAGCATTTT. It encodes CASSWKPGQGGQPQHF.

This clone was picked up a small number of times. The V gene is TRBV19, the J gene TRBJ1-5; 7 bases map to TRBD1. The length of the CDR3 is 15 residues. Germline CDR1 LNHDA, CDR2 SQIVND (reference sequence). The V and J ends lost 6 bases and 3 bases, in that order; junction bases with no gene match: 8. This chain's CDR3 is CASSHRGANNQPQHF. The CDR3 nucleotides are TGTGCCAGTAGCCACAGGGGTGCTAACAATCAGCCCCAGCATTTT. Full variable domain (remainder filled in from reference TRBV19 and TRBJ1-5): DGGITQSPKYLFRKEGQNVTLSCEQNLNHDAMYWYRQDPGQGLRLIYYSQIVNDFQKGDIAEGYSVSREKKESFPLTVTSAQKNPTAFYLCASSHRGANNQPQHFGDGTRLSIL.

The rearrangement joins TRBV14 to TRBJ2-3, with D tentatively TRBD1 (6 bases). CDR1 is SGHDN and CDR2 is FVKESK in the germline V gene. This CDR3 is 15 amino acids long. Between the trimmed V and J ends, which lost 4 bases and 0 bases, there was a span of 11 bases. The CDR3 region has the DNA TGTGCCAGCAGCCGGGACACCTTTAGCACAGATACGCAGTATTTT. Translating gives CASSRDTFSTDTQYF.

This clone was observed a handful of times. CDR3 DNA: TGTGCCAGTAGTATCAGGGGAGACGAGCAGTACTTC. Translating it yields CASSIRGDEQYF. The J gene is TRBJ2-7, the V gene TRBV19; D is possibly TRBD1 (6 bases). Trimming took 3 bases from V and 5 from J, leaving 8 bases between them. Germline-derived CDR1 and CDR2 are LNHDA and SQIVND (reference sequence). The length of the CDR3 is 12 residues.

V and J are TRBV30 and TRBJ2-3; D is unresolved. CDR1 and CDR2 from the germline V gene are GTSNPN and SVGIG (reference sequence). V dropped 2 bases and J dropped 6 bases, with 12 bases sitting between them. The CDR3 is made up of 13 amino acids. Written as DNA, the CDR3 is TGTGCCTGGAGTCCCCGGTCTGGTGATACGCAGTATTTT. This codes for CAWSPRSGDTQYF.

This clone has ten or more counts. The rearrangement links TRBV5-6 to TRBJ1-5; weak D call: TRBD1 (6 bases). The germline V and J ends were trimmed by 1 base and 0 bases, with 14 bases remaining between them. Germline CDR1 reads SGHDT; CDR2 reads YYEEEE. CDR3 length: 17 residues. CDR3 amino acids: CASSLSQGVYSNQPQHF. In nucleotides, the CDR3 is TGTGCCAGCAGCTTGTCACAGGGTGTATATAGCAATCAGCCCCAGCATTTT. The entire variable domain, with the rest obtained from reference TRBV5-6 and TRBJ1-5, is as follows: DAGVTQSPTHLIKTRGQQVTLRCSPKSGHDTVSWYQQALGQGPQFIFQYYEEEERQRGNFPDRFSGHQFPNYSSELNVNALLLGDSALYLCASSLSQGVYSNQPQHFGDGTRLSIL.

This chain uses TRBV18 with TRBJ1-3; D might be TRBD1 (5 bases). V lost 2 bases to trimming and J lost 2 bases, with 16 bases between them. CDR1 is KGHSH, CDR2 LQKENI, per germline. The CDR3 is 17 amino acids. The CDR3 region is CASSPVALRGTGNTIYF. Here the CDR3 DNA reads TGTGCCAGCTCACCAGTTGCCCTACGGGGGACTGGAAACACCATATATTTT.